This T cell receptor beta chain was sequenced during a study of CD8+ T cells in alopecia areata. Study as a whole: The study gave tofacitinib for 6 to 18 months, then 6 months off drug.

Punch biopsies of lesional scalp, plus peripheral blood, were taken from alopecia areata patients. Sorting of CD4+ and CD8+ T cells was performed on PBMCs. This CDR3 is built from 13 residues. Germline V gene data show CDR1 as MNHEY and CDR2 as SVGAGI. Deletions cut 0 bases from V and 4 bases from J, with 6 bases between. cDNA prepared by RNA extraction and subsequent reverse transcription served as the template for sequencing. The protocol was immunoSEQ multiplex PCR, while the TCRdb copy is restricted to in-frame clones and leaves out a portion. Counted here are around 140,000 clones, 51% occurring once; the ten biggest clones make up over 0.75%. This clone occurred a few times. Its target is not known. Study-level results: Clonality exceeded that of normal scalp in lesional scalp, most notably in alopecia totalis/universalis.

The chain has TRBV6-5 and TRBJ1-2, with D possibly being TRBD1 (5 bases). Material: CD4+ T cells sorted from blood, obtained at week 0. This receptor was obtained from a human donor with alopecia areata. The CDR3 loop reads CASSYSGAYGYTF. The CDR3 DNA reads as TGTGCCAGCAGTTACTCCGGGGCCTATGGCTACACCTTC.